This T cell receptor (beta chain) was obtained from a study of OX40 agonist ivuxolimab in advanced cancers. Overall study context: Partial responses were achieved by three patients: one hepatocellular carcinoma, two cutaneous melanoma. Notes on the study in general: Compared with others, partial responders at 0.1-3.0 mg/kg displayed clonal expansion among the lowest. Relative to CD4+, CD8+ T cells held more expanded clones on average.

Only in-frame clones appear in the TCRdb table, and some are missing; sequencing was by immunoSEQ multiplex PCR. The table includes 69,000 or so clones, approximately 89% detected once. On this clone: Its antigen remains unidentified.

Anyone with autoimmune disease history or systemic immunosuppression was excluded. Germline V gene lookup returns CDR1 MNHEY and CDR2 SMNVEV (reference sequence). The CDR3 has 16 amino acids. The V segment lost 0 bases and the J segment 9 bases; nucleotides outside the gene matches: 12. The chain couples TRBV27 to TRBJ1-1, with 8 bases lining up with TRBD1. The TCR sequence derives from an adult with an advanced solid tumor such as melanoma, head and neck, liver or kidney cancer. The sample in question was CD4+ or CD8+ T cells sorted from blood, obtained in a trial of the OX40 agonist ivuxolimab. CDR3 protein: CASSLSPGLRTGKAFF. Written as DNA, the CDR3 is TGTGCCAGCAGTTTATCGCCTGGGTTGAGGACAGGGAAAGCTTTCTTT.